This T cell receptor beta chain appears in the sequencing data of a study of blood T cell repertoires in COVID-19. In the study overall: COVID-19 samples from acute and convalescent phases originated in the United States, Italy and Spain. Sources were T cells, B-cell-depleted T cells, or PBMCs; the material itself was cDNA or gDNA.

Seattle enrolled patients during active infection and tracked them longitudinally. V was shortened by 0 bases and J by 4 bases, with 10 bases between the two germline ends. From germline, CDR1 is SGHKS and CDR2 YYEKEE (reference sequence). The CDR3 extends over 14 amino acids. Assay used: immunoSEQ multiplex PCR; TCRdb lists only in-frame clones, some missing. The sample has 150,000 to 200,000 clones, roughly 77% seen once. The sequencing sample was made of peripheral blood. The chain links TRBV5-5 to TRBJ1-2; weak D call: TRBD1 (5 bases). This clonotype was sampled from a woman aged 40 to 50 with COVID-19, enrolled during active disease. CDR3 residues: CASSLDGGSYGYTF. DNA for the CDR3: TGTGCCAGCAGCTTGGACGGGGGGAGCTATGGCTACACCTTC.